This T cell receptor beta chain is from a study of T cells in Graves' hyperthyroidism and ophthalmopathy. Study background: Sampling of peripheral blood happened at initial diagnosis, prior to any treatment. Study-level results: Blood samples included most of the expanded thyroid clonotypes exceeding 0.001.

Details on this clonotype: What it recognizes is unknown.

The CDR3 totals 16 residues. In germline, CDR1 is SQVTM, CDR2 ANQGSEA. V lost 2 bases to trimming and J lost 1 base; unmatched junction nucleotides: 5. The hyperthyroidism was newly diagnosed and had lasted under 2 months; the patients were aged 18 to 65. Not enrolled were patients with uncontrolled infection, other autoimmune disease, pregnancy or lactation. RNA transcripts yielded amplified TCR beta CDR3 regions. The primer set for the first-round RT-PCR of the TCR CDR3 was HTBI. TCRdb used MiXCR to reprocess the multiplex PCR reads, holding one entry per CDR3 protein. This sample has roughly 500,000 distinct CDR3 sequences; around 14% occur once, and the top ten carry roughly 5.7%.

Specimen: blood. V and J are TRBV29-1 and TRBJ2-2; 9 bases line up with TRBD2. This receptor was taken from a woman aged 25-40 years with Graves' hyperthyroidism that later progressed to Graves' ophthalmopathy. The DNA of the CDR3 is TGCAGCGTTGAACTCCTGACTAGCGGGAACACCGGGGAGCTGTTTTTT. Its translation: CSVELLTSGNTGELFF.